This passage covers 21 T cell receptor beta chains from one sample sequenced in a study of resident and recirculating memory T cells in vitiligo. Using immunoSEQ multiplex PCR, the repertoire was profiled, and TCRdb retains in-frame clones only, with some absent. The table has tens of thousands of clones, roughly nine tenths seen once; the top ten hold about 5%. Sequenced sample: blood. The receptors stem from a male donor with vitiligo.

This chain joins TRBV5-4 and TRBJ2-2, with TRBD1 matching 8 bases. J was trimmed by 3 bases and V by 4 bases; bases with no gene match: 2. This CDR3 is 14 amino acids long. Germline loops: CDR1 SGHNT, CDR2 YYREEE (reference sequence). The CDR3 nucleotides are TGTGCCAGCAGCCCGGGACAGGACACCGGGGAGCTGTTTTTT. Translating it yields CASSPGQDTGELFF.

The gene calls are TRBV5-4 and TRBJ2-3, with 12 positions matching TRBD2. The CDR3 covers 17 residues. The trim removed 2 bases at V and 5 bases at J, leaving 9 bases unmatched. The V gene's germline CDR1 is SGHNT and CDR2 YYREEE (reference sequence). The CDR3 reads CASSFPGLAGGVDTQYF. The CDR3 DNA is TGTGCCAGCAGCTTCCCCGGCCTAGCGGGAGGGGTAGATACGCAGTATTTT. The entire variable domain, with the rest obtained from reference TRBV5-4 and TRBJ2-3, is as follows: ETGVTQSPTHLIKTRGQQVTLRCSSQSGHNTVSWYQQALGQGPQFIFQYYREEENGRGNFPPRFSGLQFPNYSSELNVNALELDDSALYLCASSFPGLAGGVDTQYFGPGTRLTVL.

The V and J genes are TRBV5-5 and TRBJ1-2; no definite D call. Looked up from germline, CDR1 is SGHKS and CDR2 is YYEKEE (reference sequence). CDR3 length: 13 residues. The V end was cut by 2 bases, the J end by 8 bases, with 13 bases between. Written as DNA, the CDR3 is TGTGCCAGCAGCTTCCCTCCCGCGCTGGGCTACACCTTC. Protein: CASSFPPALGYTF. Supplemented by reference TRBV5-5 and TRBJ1-2, the full variable domain reads DAGVTQSPTHLIKTRGQQVTLRCSPISGHKSVSWYQQVLGQGPQFIFQYYEKEERGRGNFPDRFSARQFPNYSSELNVNALLLGDSALYLCASSFPPALGYTFGSGTRLTVV.

This chain links TRBV5-1 with TRBJ1-1; D ambiguous. CDR3 size: 14 residues. Germline CDR1 is SGHRS and CDR2 is YFSETQ. With 0 bases removed from V and 0 bases from J, the gap between germline ends came to 6 bases. The CDR3 bases are TGCGCCAGCAGCTTGGATCGGGTGAACACTGAAGCTTTCTTT. Translating it yields CASSLDRVNTEAFF.

J is TRBJ1-1 and V is TRBV5-1, with 7 nucleotides matching TRBD1. The germline gives CDR1 SGHRS, CDR2 YFSETQ. This CDR3 contains 12 residues. V trimming: 2 bases; J trimming: 7 bases; junction bases outside the gene matches: 2. The CDR3 DNA reads as TGCGCCAGCAGCTTTGGGACAGATGAAGCTTTCTTT. This encodes CASSFGTDEAFF.

This clone was picked up one time. The chain uses TRBV2 and TRBJ2-7, with 8 bases matching TRBD1. CDR1 and CDR2 (germline): SNHLY, FYNNEI. The CDR3 runs 16 residues. J was trimmed by 3 bases and V by 4 bases; bases with no gene match: 11. DNA of the CDR3: TGTGCCAGCAGTGTAGGTTCCAGGGGGCCAAGCTACGAGCAGTACTTC. The encoded protein is CASSVGSRGPSYEQYF. Based on the CDR3 plus reference TRBV2 and TRBJ2-7, the full variable domain is EPEVTQTPSHQVTQMGQEVILRCVPISNHLYFYWYRQILGQKVEFLVSFYNNEISEKSEIFDDQFSVERPDGSNFTLKIRSTKLEDSAMYFCASSVGSRGPSYEQYFGPGTRLTVT.

This clone was recorded once. V usage is TRBV4-1 and J usage is TRBJ1-1, with 9 positions matching TRBD1. This CDR3 contains 13 residues. The V gene end was trimmed by 6 bases and the J gene end by 4 bases; junction bases not matched to a gene: 3. From germline, CDR1 is MGHRA and CDR2 YSYEKL. DNA for the CDR3: TGCGCCAGCAGTCGACAGGGGGGCACTGAAGCTTTCTTT. Encoded protein: CASSRQGGTEAFF.

V is TRBV9 and J is TRBJ2-7, with 9 bases identical to TRBD1. Germline CDR1 reads SGDLS; CDR2 reads YYNGEE. V lost 3 bases and J lost 2; bases outside the gene matches: 3. This CDR3 spans 14 amino acids. CDR3 in amino acids: CASSAGTGPYEQYF. CDR3 nucleotides: TGTGCCAGCAGCGCAGGGACAGGGCCCTACGAGCAGTACTTC.

This chain joins TRBV4-1 and TRBJ2-4; 7 bases are shared with TRBD2. The CDR3 is 14 residues long. The V gene end was trimmed by 3 bases and the J gene end by 7 bases; junction bases not matched to a gene: 6. Germline V CDR1 and CDR2: MGHRA, YSYEKL. CDR3 sequence reads: CASSQGGVVNIQYF. CDR3 in DNA: TGCGCCAGCAGCCAGGGGGGGGTCGTCAACATTCAGTACTTC.

This chain links TRBV11-3 with TRBJ1-2, with 8 bases lining up with TRBD1. Germline trimming cut 5 bases from V and 5 bases from J; bases unmatched to any gene: 4. This CDR3 is built from 13 residues. The germline V gene encodes CDR1 SGHNT and CDR2 YENEEA. The CDR3 DNA follows: TGTGCCAGCAGCCTCACAGGGGGTTATGGCTACACCTTC. Its protein is CASSLTGGYGYTF.

V and J are TRBV7-2 and TRBJ2-7; D possibly corresponds to TRBD1 (6 bases). Trimming took off 5 bases at V and 2 bases at J, with 19 bases between the two ends. CDR1 is SGHTA and CDR2 is FQGNSA in the germline V gene. The CDR3 sequence is 16 residues long. Written as DNA, the CDR3 is TGTGCCAGCAGCCCCGGCCTGGGGACAATCACCTACGAGCAGTACTTC. Its protein is CASSPGLGTITYEQYF.

The chain couples TRBV14 to TRBJ2-7; TRBD2 is a possible D gene (6 bases). This CDR3 contains 16 residues. Deletions cut 2 bases from V and 2 bases from J, with 16 bases between. CDR1 and CDR2 from the germline V gene are SGHDN and FVKESK. The CDR3 nucleotides read TGTGCCAGCAGCCAACTCTTGGGGACTGGACCCTACGAGCAGTACTTC. Translation: CASSQLLGTGPYEQYF.

V and J are TRBV7-9 and TRBJ2-1; possible D gene TRBD1, 6 bases. V lost 5 bases and J 6 bases, leaving 17 bases between the germline ends. This CDR3 spans 15 amino acids. Germline V CDR1 and CDR2: SEHNR, FQNEAQ (reference sequence). DNA of the CDR3: TGTGCCAGCAGCCGAACCTGGACAGATTCCAATGAGCAGTTCTTC. It encodes CASSRTWTDSNEQFF.

This clone was detected only once. V is TRBV11-2 and J is TRBJ1-1; no clear D. V was cut by 4 bases and J by 3 bases, with 18 bases left in between. This CDR3 is 16 amino acids long. The germline CDR1 and CDR2 sequences are SGHAT and FQNNGV. The CDR3 loop is CASSSLRANRDTEAFF. Written as DNA, the CDR3 is TGTGCCAGCAGCTCCCTTAGAGCGAACCGAGACACTGAAGCTTTCTTT.

The V call is TRBV7-9, the J call TRBJ1-4; 9 bases line up with TRBD1. Looked up from germline, CDR1 is SEHNR and CDR2 is FQNEAQ (reference sequence). V lost 1 base to trimming and J lost 13 bases; unmatched junction nucleotides: 7. The CDR3 loop spans 14 amino acids. DNA of the CDR3: TGTGCCAGCAGCTTAGACAGGGGGCGCGACGGACTGTTTTTT. Residues: CASSLDRGRDGLFF.

The V and J genes are TRBV12-5 and TRBJ2-3; maybe TRBD2 (6 bases). With 6 bases removed from V and 4 bases from J, the gap between germline ends came to 14 bases. This CDR3 is built from 14 residues. The germline V gene has CDR1 LGHNT and CDR2 FRNRAP. CDR3 region: CASGLGSSADTQYF. CDR3 DNA: TGTGCTAGTGGGCTCGGGAGTAGCGCAGATACGCAGTATTTT. Filled out from reference TRBV12-5 and TRBJ2-3, the complete variable domain reads DARVTQTPRHKVTEMGQEVTMRCQPILGHNTVFWYRQTMMQGLELLAYFRNRAPLDDSGMPKDRFSAEMPDATLATLKIQPSEPRDSAVYFCASGLGSSADTQYFGPGTRLTVL.

The rearrangement uses TRBV5-4 and TRBJ2-7; 7 bases align to TRBD1. The length of the CDR3 is 12 residues. V dropped 2 bases and J dropped 7; count of bases not matched to a gene: 3. The germline gives CDR1 SGHNT, CDR2 YYREEE (reference sequence). The CDR3 nucleotides are TGTGCCAGCAGCTTTAGGACAGGTGAGCAGTACTTC. Its translation is CASSFRTGEQYF.

This clone was seen a handful of times. The J gene is TRBJ2-7, the V gene TRBV9, with 9 bases aligning to TRBD2. The CDR3 length is 16 residues. The V gene's germline CDR1 is SGDLS and CDR2 YYNGEE. The V segment lost 0 bases and the J segment 1 base; nucleotides outside the gene matches: 5. Here the CDR3 DNA reads TGTGCCAGCAGCGTAGGGGCTAGCGGGATATCCTACGAGCAGTACTTC. It yields the protein CASSVGASGISYEQYF.

This chain links TRBV11-2 with TRBJ2-7; TRBD2 matches at 7 bases. Per the germline V gene, CDR1 is SGHAT and CDR2 is FQNNGV. The CDR3 is 14 residues long. V lost 2 bases to trimming and J lost 6 bases; unmatched junction nucleotides: 7. The chain's CDR3 is CASSLRLAAPEQYF. The DNA for the CDR3 is TGTGCCAGCAGCTTACGACTAGCCGCTCCCGAGCAGTACTTC.

The genes are TRBV10-3 and TRBJ2-3; 9 nucleotides match TRBD1. From germline, CDR1 is ENHRY and CDR2 SYGVKD. The J segment lost 4 bases and the V segment lost 4 bases, leaving 6 bases of the junction unmatched. CDR3 length: 15 amino acids. The CDR3 bases are TGTGCCATCAGTGGGACAGGGGTGGGTCCAGATACGCAGTATTTT. This sequence encodes CAISGTGVGPDTQYF.

This chain connects TRBV7-3 to TRBJ2-2, with 10 bases lining up with TRBD2. This CDR3 region has 16 residues. The germline V gene encodes CDR1 SGHTA and CDR2 FQGTGA. The trim removed 5 bases at V and 4 bases at J, leaving 7 bases unmatched. Here the CDR3 reads CASSLGLASLTGELFF. CDR3 DNA sequence: TGTGCCAGCAGCCTGGGACTAGCGTCTCTCACCGGGGAGCTGTTTTTT. Full variable domain (rest looked up from reference TRBV7-3 and TRBJ2-2): GAGVSQTPSNKVTEKGKYVELRCDPISGHTALYWYRQSLGQGPEFLIYFQGTGAADDSGLPNDRFFAVRPEGSVSTLKIQRTERGDSAVYLCASSLGLASLTGELFFGEGSRLTVL.